This T cell receptor (beta chain) was sequenced in a study of blood T cell repertoires in COVID-19. Produced via immunoSEQ multiplex PCR; TCRdb's table is partial and in-frame only. Among some 150,000 clones listed, roughly 90% were seen once. V gave up 3 bases and J gave up 5 bases; unmatched junction bases: 11. CDR1 is KGHSH, CDR2 LQKENI, per germline. The length of the CDR3 is 16 residues. The TCR comes from a woman aged 30 to 39 with acute COVID-19. The gene calls are TRBV18 and TRBJ2-5, with TRBD1 identical over 8 bases. Sequenced sample: PBMCs or T cells enriched from blood (not recorded which). Here the CDR3 reads CASSPRGQGSGETQYF. In nucleotides, the CDR3 is TGTGCCAGCTCACCGCGCGGACAGGGATCAGGCGAGACCCAGTACTTC.